The entry below gives a single TCR beta chain sequence along with its context. Its antigen is as yet unknown. Sorting based on CD45RO/CCR7/CD25/CD127/CD95/CD27 separated CD4+ naive, central memory, regulatory and stem cell-like memory cells. The sample belongs to a study of beta chain features in type 1 diabetes. General study findings and limits: Sequencing used cDNA, and cells with high TCR expression could therefore be over-represented. For type 1 diabetes patients, VDJ junctions showed fewer insertions and more deletions. Moderate yet significant TCRB CDR3 shortening was seen in Type 1 diabetes patients in all four CD4+ subsets. Compared with healthy donors, patients appeared to share more similar naive, central memory and regulatory TCRB repertoires.

Expressed TCRB transcripts got sequenced, as all isolated RNA was reverse transcribed. The method was immunoSEQ multiplex PCR; TCRdb's version includes in-frame clones alone and lacks a portion of them. The repertoire consists of around 260,000 clones, with approximately 20% occurring once and the leading ten covering 0.028%. This CDR3 is 15 amino acids long. Trimming cost V 4 bases and J 2 bases, with 15 bases left between them. In germline, CDR1 is SGHTA, CDR2 FQGNSA. The sequenced material came from naive CD4+ T cells from blood. This clonotype originated in a woman aged 35 to 49 with type 1 diabetes. The chain employs TRBV7-2 and TRBJ2-7; D may be TRBD1 (6 bases). The CDR3 is CASSYHYRATYEQYF. For the CDR3, the DNA is TGTGCCAGCAGCTACCACTACAGGGCAACCTACGAGCAGTACTTC.